This entry lists 8 T cell receptor beta chains sequenced from one sample in a study of cytomegalovirus exposure and HLA in healthy donors. The PCR used 60 Vbeta and 13 Jbeta primers. The protocol was immunoSEQ multiplex PCR, while the TCRdb copy is restricted to in-frame clones and leaves out a portion. The sample shows 100,000 or so clones, approximately 56% of them seen only once. Sequenced material: PBMCs. The receptor source for this set is a woman aged 30 to 39 in good health and CMV-seropositive.

The V call is TRBV7-2, the J call TRBJ1-1; D is unclear. Deletions cut 5 bases from V and 0 bases from J, with 13 bases between. Germline CDR1 reads SGHTA; CDR2 reads FQGNSA. The CDR3 totals 15 residues. Here the CDR3 DNA reads TGTGCCAGCAGCACGCGATGGACTGTGAACACTGAAGCTTTCTTT. This gives the protein CASSTRWTVNTEAFF.

The V gene is TRBV4-3, the J gene TRBJ2-1; TRBD2 matches 10 bases. This CDR3 contains 20 residues. The V gene's germline CDR1 is LGHNA and CDR2 YSLEER. Losses at the gene ends were 0 bases for V and 2 bases for J; bases not matched to a gene: 13. The CDR3 DNA reads TGCGCCAGCAGCCAAGAACGGGCTAGCGGGGGACCCACCACCTACAATGAGCAGTTCTTC. Protein product: CASSQERASGGPTTYNEQFF.

The chain employs TRBV30 and TRBJ1-2; D remains unclear. CDR1 GTSNPN and CDR2 SVGIG come from the germline V gene (reference sequence). Deletions cut 2 bases from V and 0 bases from J, with 7 bases between. The CDR3 totals 13 residues. For the CDR3, the DNA is TGTGCCTGGAGTAGAGGATCTAACTATGGCTACACCTTC. Translated: CAWSRGSNYGYTF.

V usage is TRBV5-4 and J usage is TRBJ1-2, with 7 bases matching TRBD1. The CDR3 is 15 amino acids. The V segment lost 0 bases and the J segment 3 bases; nucleotides outside the gene matches: 5. The germline gives CDR1 SGHNT, CDR2 YYREEE (reference sequence). The CDR3 here is CASSLGLGQDYGYTF. The CDR3, as DNA: TGTGCCAGCAGCTTGGGGTTAGGACAGGACTATGGCTACACCTTC. Full variable domain (missing parts from reference TRBV5-4 and TRBJ1-2): ETGVTQSPTHLIKTRGQQVTLRCSSQSGHNTVSWYQQALGQGPQFIFQYYREEENGRGNFPPRFSGLQFPNYSSELNVNALELDDSALYLCASSLGLGQDYGYTFGSGTRLTVV.

This chain uses TRBV19 with TRBJ2-7; weak D call: TRBD2 (5 bases). This CDR3 is 15 amino acids long. V was clipped by 7 bases and J by 3 bases, with 19 bases between them. CDR1 and CDR2 from the germline V gene are LNHDA and SQIVND (reference sequence). CDR3 protein: CASTPFFGGNYEQYF. CDR3 bases: TGTGCCAGTACCCCCTTTTTTGGAGGAAACTACGAGCAGTACTTC. Supplemented by reference TRBV19 and TRBJ2-7, the full variable domain reads DGGITQSPKYLFRKEGQNVTLSCEQNLNHDAMYWYRQDPGQGLRLIYYSQIVNDFQKGDIAEGYSVSREKKESFPLTVTSAQKNPTAFYLCASTPFFGGNYEQYFGPGTRLTVT.

The chain is built from TRBV29-1 and TRBJ2-1; the D gene is possibly TRBD1 (5 bases). This CDR3 comprises 18 residues. CDR1 is SQVTM and CDR2 is ANQGSEA in the germline V gene. The V gene lost 5 bases and the J gene lost 0 bases, with 23 bases spanning the gap. The CDR3 coding sequence is TGCAGCGTTCTTGGGGCAGGTGTTTCGAAGGGCTCCTACAATGAGCAGTTCTTC. This translates into CSVLGAGVSKGSYNEQFF.

The V gene is TRBV18, the J gene TRBJ1-4; D unclear. With 3 bases removed from V and 0 bases from J, the gap between germline ends came to 8 bases. There are 15 residues in the CDR3. Germline V CDR1 and CDR2: KGHSH, LQKENI. CDR3 sequence: CASSPRGATNEKLFF. CDR3 DNA sequence: TGTGCCAGCTCACCGCGCGGGGCAACTAATGAAAAACTGTTTTTT.

The chain is built from TRBV15 and TRBJ2-5; D gene unclear. Deletions cut 0 bases from V and 1 base from J, with 9 bases between. The CDR3 runs to 15 residues. CDR1 LNHNV and CDR2 YYDKDF come from the germline V gene (reference sequence). CDR3 region: CATSRDRQAQETQYF. CDR3 nucleotides: TGTGCCACCAGCAGAGATCGGCAGGCCCAAGAGACCCAGTACTTC. Complete variable domain (other parts from reference TRBV15 and TRBJ2-5): DAMVIQNPRYQVTQFGKPVTLSCSQTLNHNVMYWYQQKSSQAPKLLFHYYDKDFNNEADTPDNFQSRRPNTSFCFLDIRSPGLGDTAMYLCATSRDRQAQETQYFGPGTRLLVL.